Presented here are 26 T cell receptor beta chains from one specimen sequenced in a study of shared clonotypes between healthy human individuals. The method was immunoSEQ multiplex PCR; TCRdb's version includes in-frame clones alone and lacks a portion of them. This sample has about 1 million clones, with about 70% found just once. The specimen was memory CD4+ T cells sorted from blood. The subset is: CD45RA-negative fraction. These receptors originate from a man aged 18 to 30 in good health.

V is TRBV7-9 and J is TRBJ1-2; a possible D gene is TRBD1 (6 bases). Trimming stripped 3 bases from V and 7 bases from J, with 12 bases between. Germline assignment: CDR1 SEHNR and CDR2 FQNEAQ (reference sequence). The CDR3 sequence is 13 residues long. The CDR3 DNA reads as TGTGCCAGCAGCTTTCCAGGGGATTTTGGCTACACCTTC. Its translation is CASSFPGDFGYTF.

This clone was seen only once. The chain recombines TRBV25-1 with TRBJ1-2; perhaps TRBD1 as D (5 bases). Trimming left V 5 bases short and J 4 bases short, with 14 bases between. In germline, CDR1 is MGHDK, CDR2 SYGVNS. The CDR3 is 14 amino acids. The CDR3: CASSIGDGTYGYTF. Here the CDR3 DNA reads TGTGCCAGCAGTATCGGGGACGGCACCTATGGCTACACCTTC.

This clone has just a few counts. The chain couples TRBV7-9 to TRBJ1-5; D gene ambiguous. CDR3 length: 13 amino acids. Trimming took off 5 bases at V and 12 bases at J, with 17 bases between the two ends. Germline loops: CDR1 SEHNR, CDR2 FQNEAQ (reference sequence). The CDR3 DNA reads TGTGCCAGCAGCCCCGGTTCAGTGAGCGTCCAGCATTTT. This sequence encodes CASSPGSVSVQHF.

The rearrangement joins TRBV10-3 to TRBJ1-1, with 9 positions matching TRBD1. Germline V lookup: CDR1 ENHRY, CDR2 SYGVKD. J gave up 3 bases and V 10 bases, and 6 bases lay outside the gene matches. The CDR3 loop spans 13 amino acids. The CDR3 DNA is TGTGCCACCTGGGGACAGGGCCACACTGAAGCTTTCTTT. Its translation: CATWGQGHTEAFF.

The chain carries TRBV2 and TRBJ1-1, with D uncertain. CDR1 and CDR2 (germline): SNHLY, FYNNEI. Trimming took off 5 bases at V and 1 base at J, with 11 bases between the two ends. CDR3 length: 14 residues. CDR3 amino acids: CASSTALGNTEAFF. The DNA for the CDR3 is TGTGCCAGCAGTACCGCATTAGGGAACACTGAAGCTTTCTTT.

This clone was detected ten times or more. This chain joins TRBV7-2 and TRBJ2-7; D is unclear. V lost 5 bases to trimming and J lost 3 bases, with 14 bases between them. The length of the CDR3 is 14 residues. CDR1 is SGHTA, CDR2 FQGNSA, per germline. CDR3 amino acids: CASSLGWSGYEQYF. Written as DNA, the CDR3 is TGTGCCAGCAGCCTTGGATGGTCCGGCTACGAGCAGTACTTC.

CDR3 in amino acids: CASSSQGAGTGELFF. In DNA form, the CDR3 reads TGTGCCAGCAGCTCCCAGGGGGCGGGTACCGGGGAGCTGTTTTTT. V is TRBV11-3 and J is TRBJ2-2, with 8 positions matching TRBD1. This CDR3 has 15 amino acids. Germline assignment: CDR1 SGHNT and CDR2 YENEEA. The junction had 6 bases not matched to a gene; V was cut back by 4 bases and J by 5 bases.

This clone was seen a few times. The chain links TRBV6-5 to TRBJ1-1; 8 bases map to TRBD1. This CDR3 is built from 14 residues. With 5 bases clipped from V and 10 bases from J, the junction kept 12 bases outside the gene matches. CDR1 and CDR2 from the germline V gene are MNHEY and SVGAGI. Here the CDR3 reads CASSQQGGHGRAFF. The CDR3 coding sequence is TGTGCCAGCAGTCAACAGGGGGGTCATGGGAGAGCTTTCTTT.

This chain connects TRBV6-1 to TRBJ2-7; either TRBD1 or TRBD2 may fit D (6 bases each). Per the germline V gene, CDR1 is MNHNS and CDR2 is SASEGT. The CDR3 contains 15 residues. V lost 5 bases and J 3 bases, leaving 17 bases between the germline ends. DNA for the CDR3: TGTGCCAGCAGTCTGGGGGGCGCGGCCCTCTACGAGCAGTACTTC. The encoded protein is CASSLGGAALYEQYF.

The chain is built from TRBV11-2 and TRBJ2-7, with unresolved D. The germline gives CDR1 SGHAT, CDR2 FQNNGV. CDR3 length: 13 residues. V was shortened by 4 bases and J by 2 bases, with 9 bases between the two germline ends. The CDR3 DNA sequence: TGTGCCAGCAGCTCCCCGGCAACCTACGAGCAGTACTTC. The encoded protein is CASSSPATYEQYF.

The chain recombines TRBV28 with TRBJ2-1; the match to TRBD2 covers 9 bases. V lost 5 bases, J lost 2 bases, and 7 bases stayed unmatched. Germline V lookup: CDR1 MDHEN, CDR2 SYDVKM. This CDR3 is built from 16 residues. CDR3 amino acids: CASSPEGGGAYNEQFF. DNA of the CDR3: TGTGCCAGCAGTCCGGAGGGCGGGGGGGCCTACAATGAGCAGTTCTTC.

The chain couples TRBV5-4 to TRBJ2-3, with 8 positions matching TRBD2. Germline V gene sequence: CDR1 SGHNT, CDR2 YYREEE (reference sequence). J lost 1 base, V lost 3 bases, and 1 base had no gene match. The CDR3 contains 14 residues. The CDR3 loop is CASSWREGTDTQYF. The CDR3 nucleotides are TGTGCCAGCAGCTGGCGGGAGGGCACAGATACGCAGTATTTT.

CDR3 sequence: CATSQGAKTNEKLFF. The CDR3 region has the DNA TGTGCCACATCGCAGGGGGCTAAAACTAATGAAAAACTGTTTTTT. The chain links TRBV10-3 to TRBJ1-4, with 8 positions matching TRBD1. V trimming: 10 bases; J trimming: 1 base; junction bases outside the gene matches: 8. The CDR3 loop spans 15 amino acids. Germline values: CDR1 ENHRY, CDR2 SYGVKD.

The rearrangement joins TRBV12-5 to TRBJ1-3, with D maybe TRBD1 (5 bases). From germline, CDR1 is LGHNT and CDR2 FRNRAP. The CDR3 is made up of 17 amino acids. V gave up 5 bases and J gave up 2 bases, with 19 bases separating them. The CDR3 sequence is CASGKVTVEVPGNTIYF. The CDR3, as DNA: TGTGCTAGTGGTAAGGTGACAGTGGAGGTTCCTGGAAACACCATATATTTT.

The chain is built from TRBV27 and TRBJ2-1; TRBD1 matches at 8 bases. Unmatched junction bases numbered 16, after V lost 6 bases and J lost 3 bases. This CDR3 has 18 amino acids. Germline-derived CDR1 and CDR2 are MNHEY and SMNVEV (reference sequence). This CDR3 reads CASSQTGVRGLFYNEQFF. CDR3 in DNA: TGTGCCAGCAGCCAGACAGGGGTTCGTGGTCTTTTCTACAATGAGCAGTTCTTC.

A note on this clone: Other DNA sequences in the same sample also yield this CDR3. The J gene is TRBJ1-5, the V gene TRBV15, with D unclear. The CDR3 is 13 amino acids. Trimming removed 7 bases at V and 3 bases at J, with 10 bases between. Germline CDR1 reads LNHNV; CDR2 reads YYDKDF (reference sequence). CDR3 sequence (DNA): TGTGCCACCACGACGGGGTCCAATCAGCCCCAGCATTTT. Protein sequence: CATTTGSNQPQHF.

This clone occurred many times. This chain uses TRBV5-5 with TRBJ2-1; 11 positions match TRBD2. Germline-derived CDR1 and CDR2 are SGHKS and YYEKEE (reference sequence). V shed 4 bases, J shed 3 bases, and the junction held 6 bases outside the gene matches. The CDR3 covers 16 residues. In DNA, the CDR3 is TGTGCCAGCAGCGCCCGACTAGCGGGGCACTACAATGAGCAGTTCTTC. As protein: CASSARLAGHYNEQFF.

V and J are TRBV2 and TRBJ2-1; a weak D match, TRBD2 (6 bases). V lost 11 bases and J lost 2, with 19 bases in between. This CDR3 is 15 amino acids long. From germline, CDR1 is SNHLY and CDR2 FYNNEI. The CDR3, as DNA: TGTGCCGATCGGTTGCGGGAAGGGACCTACAATGAGCAGTTCTTC. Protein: CADRLREGTYNEQFF.

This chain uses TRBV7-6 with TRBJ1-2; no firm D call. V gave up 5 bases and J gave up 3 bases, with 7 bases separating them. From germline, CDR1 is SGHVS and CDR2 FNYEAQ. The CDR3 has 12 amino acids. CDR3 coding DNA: TGTGCCAGCAGCAATCCAGACTATGGCTACACCTTC. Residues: CASSNPDYGYTF.

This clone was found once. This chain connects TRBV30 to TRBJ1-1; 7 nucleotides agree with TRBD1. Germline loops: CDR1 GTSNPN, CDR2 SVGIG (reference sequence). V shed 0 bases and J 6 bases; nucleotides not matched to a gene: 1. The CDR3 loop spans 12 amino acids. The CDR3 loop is CAWSVQGPEAFF. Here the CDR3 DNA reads TGTGCCTGGAGTGTACAGGGGCCTGAAGCTTTCTTT.

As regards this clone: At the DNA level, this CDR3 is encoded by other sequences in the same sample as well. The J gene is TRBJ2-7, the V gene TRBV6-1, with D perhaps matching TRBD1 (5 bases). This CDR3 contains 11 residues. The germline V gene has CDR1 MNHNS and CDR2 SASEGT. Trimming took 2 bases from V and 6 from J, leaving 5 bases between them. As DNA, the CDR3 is TGTGCCAGCAGTGAAAGGGGCGAGCAGTACTTC. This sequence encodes CASSERGEQYF.

The CDR3 bases are TGTGCCAGCAGCTTAGCTCCGGGACTAGCGGGGGAGCAGTTCTTC. It is translated as CASSLAPGLAGEQFF. This chain joins TRBV7-2 and TRBJ2-1; the match to TRBD2 covers 13 bases. Trimming cost V 0 bases and J 10 bases; bases outside gene matches: 3. The CDR3 loop spans 15 amino acids. Germline V gene lookup returns CDR1 SGHTA and CDR2 FQGNSA.

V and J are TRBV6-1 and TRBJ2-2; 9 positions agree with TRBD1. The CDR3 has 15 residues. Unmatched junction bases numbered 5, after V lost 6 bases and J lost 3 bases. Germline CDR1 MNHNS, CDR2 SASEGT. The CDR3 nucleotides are TGTGCCAGCAGGCTTTGGACAGGGGACACCGGGGAGCTGTTTTTT. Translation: CASRLWTGDTGELFF.

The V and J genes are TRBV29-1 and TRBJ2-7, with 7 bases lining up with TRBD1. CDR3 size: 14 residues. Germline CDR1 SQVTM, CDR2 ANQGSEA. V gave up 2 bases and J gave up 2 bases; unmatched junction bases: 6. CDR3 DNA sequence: TGCAGCGTTGAAAGGGGACAGCCCCCCTACGAGCAGTACTTC. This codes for CSVERGQPPYEQYF.

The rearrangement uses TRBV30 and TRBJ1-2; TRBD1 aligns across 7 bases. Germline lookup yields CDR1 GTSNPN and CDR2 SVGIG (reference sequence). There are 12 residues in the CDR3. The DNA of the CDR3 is TGTGCTGCACAGGGGAGCATCTATGGCTACACCTTC. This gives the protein CAAQGSIYGYTF.

The CDR3 region has the DNA TGTGCCAGCAGGCACCGTGGGGGGCCTGGAAACACCATATATTTT. Protein: CASRHRGGPGNTIYF. V and J are TRBV14 and TRBJ1-3, with D tentatively TRBD1 (6 bases). The V gene lost 6 bases and the J gene lost 2 bases, with 14 bases spanning the gap. CDR1 and CDR2 from the germline V gene are SGHDN and FVKESK. This CDR3 contains 15 residues. Filled out from reference TRBV14 and TRBJ1-3, the complete variable domain reads EAGVTQFPSHSVIEKGQTVTLRCDPISGHDNLYWYRRVMGKEIKFLLHFVKESKQDESGMPNNRFLAERTGGTYSTLKVQPAELEDSGVYFCASRHRGGPGNTIYFGEGSWLTVV.